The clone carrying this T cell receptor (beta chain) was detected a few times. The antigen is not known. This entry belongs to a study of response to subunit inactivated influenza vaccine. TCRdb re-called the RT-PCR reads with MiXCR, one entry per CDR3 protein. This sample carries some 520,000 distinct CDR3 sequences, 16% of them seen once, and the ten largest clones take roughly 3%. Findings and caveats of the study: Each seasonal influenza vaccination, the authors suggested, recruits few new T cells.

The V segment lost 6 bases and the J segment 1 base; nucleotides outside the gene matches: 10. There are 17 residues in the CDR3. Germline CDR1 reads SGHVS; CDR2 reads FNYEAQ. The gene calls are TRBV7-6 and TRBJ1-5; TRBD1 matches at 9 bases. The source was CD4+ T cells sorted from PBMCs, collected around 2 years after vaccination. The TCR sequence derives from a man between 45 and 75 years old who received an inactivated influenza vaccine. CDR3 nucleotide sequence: TGTGCCAGCAGACCTATACAGGGGGCGGAAAGCAATCAGCCCCAGCATTTT. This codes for CASRPIQGAESNQPQHF.